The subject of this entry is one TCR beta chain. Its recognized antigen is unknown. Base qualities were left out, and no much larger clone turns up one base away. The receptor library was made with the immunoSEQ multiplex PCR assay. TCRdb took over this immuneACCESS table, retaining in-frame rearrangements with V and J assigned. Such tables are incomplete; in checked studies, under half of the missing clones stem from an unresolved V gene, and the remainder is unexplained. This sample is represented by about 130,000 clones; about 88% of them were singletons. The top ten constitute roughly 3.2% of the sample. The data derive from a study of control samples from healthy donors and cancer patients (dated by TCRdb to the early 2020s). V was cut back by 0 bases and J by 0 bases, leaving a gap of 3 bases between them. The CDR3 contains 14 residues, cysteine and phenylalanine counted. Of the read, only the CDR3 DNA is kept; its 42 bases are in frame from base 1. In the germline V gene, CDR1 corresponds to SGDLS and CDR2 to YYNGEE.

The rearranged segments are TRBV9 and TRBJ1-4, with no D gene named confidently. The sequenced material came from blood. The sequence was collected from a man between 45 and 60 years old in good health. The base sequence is TGTGCCAGCAGCGTAGGGACAACTAATGAAAAACTGTTTTTT. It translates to CASSVGTTNEKLFF.